This entry lists 24 T cell receptor beta chains sequenced from one sample in a study of PD-L1 blockade in urothelial cancer. Time point meaning: pretreatment peripheral blood. Data came from immunoSEQ multiplex PCR; TCRdb stores just in-frame clones and leaves some out. This table has around 82,000 clones, 65% to 85% appearing once. The specimen comprised PBMCs, sampled around atezolizumab (anti-PD-L1) treatment. The source is a man aged 55 to 70 with urothelial cancer.

The chain combines TRBV15 with TRBJ2-3; no clear D gene. V shed 1 base and J shed 2 bases, with 7 bases lying between them. The CDR3 consists of 14 residues. CDR1 is LNHNV and CDR2 is YYDKDF in the germline V gene (reference sequence). This CDR3 is CATSRGPNTDTQYF. CDR3 bases: TGTGCCACCAGCAGAGGGCCGAACACAGATACGCAGTATTTT.

The gene calls are TRBV19 and TRBJ2-3; 7 bases map to TRBD2. This CDR3 has 16 amino acids. J was trimmed by 2 bases and V by 4 bases; bases with no gene match: 9. Looked up from germline, CDR1 is LNHDA and CDR2 is SQIVND (reference sequence). The CDR3 reads CASSKRDYPFTDTQYF. The CDR3, as DNA: TGTGCCAGTAGTAAAAGGGACTATCCCTTCACAGATACGCAGTATTTT.

The V call is TRBV28, the J call TRBJ2-7; a weak D match, TRBD2 (6 bases). The germline gives CDR1 MDHEN, CDR2 SYDVKM. Between the trimmed V and J ends, which lost 5 bases and 7 bases, there was a span of 21 bases. The CDR3 length is 15 residues. The CDR3 nucleotides read TGTGCCAGCAGTCCCCCGGGACCCCAAAGCGGGGAGCAGTACTTC. It encodes CASSPPGPQSGEQYF.

The chain joins TRBV11-2 to TRBJ2-1; 9 nucleotides align to TRBD1. Germline V lookup: CDR1 SGHAT, CDR2 FQNNGV. V lost 4 bases and J lost 8; bases outside the gene matches: 9. The CDR3 covers 15 residues. The CDR3 DNA is TGTGCCAGCAGCTCCCCAATACAGGGGGCACATGAGCAGTTCTTC. It encodes CASSSPIQGAHEQFF.

V is TRBV28 and J is TRBJ2-7; no clear D. The CDR3 spans 15 residues. Germline lookup yields CDR1 MDHEN and CDR2 SYDVKM. Trimming pared 7 bases from V and 1 base from J, leaving 17 bases between. The CDR3 protein is CASTHSSGGSYEQYF. As DNA, the CDR3 is TGTGCCAGCACCCATTCTTCTGGCGGTTCCTACGAGCAGTACTTC.

J is TRBJ2-2 and V is TRBV10-3; 10 bases line up with TRBD2. The CDR3 is made up of 16 amino acids. Trimming removed 2 bases from V and 4 bases from J; junction bases left unmatched: 4. CDR1 ENHRY and CDR2 SYGVKD come from the germline V gene. This CDR3 is CAISEVVAGGTGELFF. CDR3 coding DNA: TGTGCCATCAGTGAGGTCGTAGCGGGGGGCACCGGGGAGCTGTTTTTT.

This chain links TRBV7-9 with TRBJ1-2, with no clear D. The V gene lost 1 base and the J gene lost 6 bases, with 15 bases spanning the gap. CDR1 SEHNR and CDR2 FQNEAQ come from the germline V gene (reference sequence). CDR3 size: 15 residues. DNA of the CDR3: TGTGCCAGCAGCTTAGGCGTCGGCCAGGAAGATGGCTACACCTTC. Translating gives CASSLGVGQEDGYTF. Full variable domain (outside the CDR3, taken from reference TRBV7-9 and TRBJ1-2): DTGVSQNPRHKITKRGQNVTFRCDPISEHNRLYWYRQTLGQGPEFLTYFQNEAQLEKSRLLSDRFSAERPKGSFSTLEIQRTEQGDSAMYLCASSLGVGQEDGYTFGSGTRLTVV.

The chain recombines TRBV27 with TRBJ2-2; 9 bases map to TRBD1. The trim removed 6 bases at V and 3 bases at J, leaving 2 bases unmatched. The CDR3 has 14 amino acids. The V gene's germline CDR1 is MNHEY and CDR2 SMNVEV (reference sequence). In DNA, the CDR3 is TGTGCCAGCAGGGGACAGGGTGACACCGGGGAGCTGTTTTTT. Its translation: CASRGQGDTGELFF.

The chain is built from TRBV10-3 and TRBJ2-7; 12 nucleotides line up with TRBD1. The germline gives CDR1 ENHRY, CDR2 SYGVKD. The junction had 11 bases not matched to a gene; V was cut back by 7 bases and J by 7 bases. The CDR3 is 15 amino acids. The CDR3: CAIMEGGQGAGEQYF. The CDR3 DNA reads as TGTGCCATCATGGAGGGGGGACAGGGGGCGGGAGAGCAGTACTTC.

The gene calls are TRBV5-1 and TRBJ2-7; maybe TRBD1 (6 bases). This CDR3 comprises 14 residues. V dropped 2 bases and J dropped 2 bases, with 11 bases sitting between them. Looked up from germline, CDR1 is SGHRS and CDR2 is YFSETQ. CDR3 residues: CASSFEGTTYEQYF. DNA of the CDR3: TGCGCCAGCAGCTTTGAGGGGACAACCTACGAGCAGTACTTC.

This clone has a handful of counts. This chain joins TRBV11-2 and TRBJ1-2, with 8 bases matching TRBD1. The germline gives CDR1 SGHAT, CDR2 FQNNGV. This CDR3 is 14 amino acids long. The junction had 5 bases not matched to a gene; V was cut back by 2 bases and J by 6 bases. The CDR3: CASSLSRTGNGYTF. DNA of the CDR3: TGTGCCAGCAGCTTATCCAGGACAGGGAATGGCTACACCTTC. The variable domain in full, completed from reference TRBV11-2 and TRBJ1-2, reads EAGVAQSPRYKIIEKRQSVAFWCNPISGHATLYWYQQILGQGPKLLIQFQNNGVVDDSQLPKDRFSAERLKGVDSTLKIQPAKLEDSAVYLCASSLSRTGNGYTFGSGTRLTVV.

This chain joins TRBV11-3 and TRBJ2-1; D may be TRBD1 (6 bases). The CDR3 totals 15 residues. CDR1 and CDR2 from the germline V gene are SGHNT and YENEEA. Trimming shortened V by 4 bases and J by 3 bases, and 13 bases separated the two germline ends. The CDR3 DNA reads TGTGCCAGCAGCTCCGCACAGGGTGTCTACAATGAGCAGTTCTTC. The encoded protein is CASSSAQGVYNEQFF.

This clone occurred a few times. The rearrangement joins TRBV7-2 to TRBJ2-7, with 12 positions matching TRBD2. V lost 8 bases and J lost 4; bases outside the gene matches: 9. Germline assignment: CDR1 SGHTA and CDR2 FQGNSA. The length of the CDR3 is 15 residues. The CDR3 DNA is TGTGCCAGCGGACTGACTAGCGGGAGTCTGTACGAGCAGTACTTC. Protein: CASGLTSGSLYEQYF.

The chain is built from TRBV18 and TRBJ2-7; D is unclear. Trimming took 0 bases from V and 3 from J, leaving 9 bases between them. This CDR3 is 14 amino acids long. Germline CDR1 reads KGHSH; CDR2 reads LQKENI. This chain's CDR3 is CASSPPNRDYEQYF. The CDR3 coding sequence is TGTGCCAGCTCACCACCAAACAGAGACTACGAGCAGTACTTC.

This clone was seen only once. This sequence joins TRBV10-1 and TRBJ1-1; 11 bases line up with TRBD1. CDR1 is WNHNN, CDR2 SYGVQD, per germline (reference sequence). J lost 5 bases, V lost 5 bases, and 10 bases had no gene match. The CDR3 is made up of 16 amino acids. The CDR3 protein is CASSPSLGTGGTEAFF. The CDR3 bases are TGCGCCAGCAGTCCGAGCCTCGGGACAGGGGGAACTGAAGCTTTCTTT.

The chain carries TRBV5-1 and TRBJ2-5; TRBD2 aligns across 8 bases. V trimming: 5 bases; J trimming: 4 bases; junction bases outside the gene matches: 16. The CDR3 consists of 17 residues. Germline-derived CDR1 and CDR2 are SGHRS and YFSETQ. CDR3 protein: CASSWGNSGNRGETQYF. The CDR3 DNA follows: TGCGCCAGCAGTTGGGGTAATAGCGGGAACAGAGGAGAGACCCAGTACTTC.

This chain links TRBV19 with TRBJ1-1, with D perhaps TRBD1 (5 bases). V was pared by 5 bases and J by 1 base, with 11 bases between. Per the germline V gene, CDR1 is LNHDA and CDR2 is SQIVND (reference sequence). The CDR3 length is 14 residues. CDR3 sequence: CASSPLDRNTEAFF. The DNA of the CDR3 is TGTGCCAGTAGTCCCCTCGACAGGAACACTGAAGCTTTCTTT.

This rearrangement joins TRBV15 to TRBJ2-7; 8 positions agree with TRBD1. This CDR3 has 14 residues. The J segment lost 5 bases and the V segment lost 3 bases, leaving 6 bases of the junction unmatched. Germline CDR1 LNHNV, CDR2 YYDKDF (reference sequence). CDR3 nucleotides: TGTGCCACCAGCAGGGGACAGGAAGGACACGAGCAGTACTTC. It is translated as CATSRGQEGHEQYF. The whole variable domain, remainder taken from reference TRBV15 and TRBJ2-7, is DAMVIQNPRYQVTQFGKPVTLSCSQTLNHNVMYWYQQKSSQAPKLLFHYYDKDFNNEADTPDNFQSRRPNTSFCFLDIRSPGLGDTAMYLCATSRGQEGHEQYFGPGTRLTVT.

The chain has TRBV5-1 and TRBJ2-2; 8 nucleotides align to TRBD2. CDR1 and CDR2 from the germline V gene are SGHRS and YFSETQ. The CDR3 has 19 amino acids. J was trimmed by 0 bases and V by 4 bases; bases with no gene match: 14. CDR3 amino acids: CASSGKAGASFANTGELFF. CDR3 sequence (DNA): TGCGCCAGCAGCGGAAAAGCGGGGGCCTCGTTCGCGAACACCGGGGAGCTGTTTTTT.

The CDR3 region is CASSLEGISNQPQHF. CDR3 in DNA: TGTGCCAGCAGCTTGGAGGGGATTAGCAATCAGCCCCAGCATTTT. V usage is TRBV5-5 and J usage is TRBJ1-5, with D perhaps matching TRBD1 (5 bases). The germline V and J ends were trimmed by 0 bases and 0 bases, with 7 bases remaining between them. The CDR3 loop spans 15 amino acids. Germline V gene data show CDR1 as SGHKS and CDR2 as YYEKEE (reference sequence).

The rearrangement links TRBV5-6 to TRBJ1-2; D is unresolved. The germline CDR1 and CDR2 sequences are SGHDT and YYEEEE. Trimming shortened V by 4 bases and J by 2 bases, and 3 bases separated the two germline ends. The length of the CDR3 is 11 residues. CDR3 amino acids: CASSINYGYTF. CDR3 bases: TGTGCCAGCAGCATAAACTATGGCTACACCTTC.

V gene TRBV4-1 combines with J gene TRBJ2-3; 9 nucleotides line up with TRBD2. Germline lookup yields CDR1 MGHRA and CDR2 YSYEKL. The CDR3 contains 17 residues. V shed 1 base, J shed 5 bases, and the junction held 10 bases outside the gene matches. CDR3 DNA sequence: TGCGCCAGCAGCCAAGGGAGCGGGAGGCTCGGTCGAGATACGCAGTATTTT. Amino acid sequence: CASSQGSGRLGRDTQYF.

The chain recombines TRBV7-2 with TRBJ2-3, with a tentative D call TRBD1 (5 bases). CDR3 length: 13 residues. The ends were cut back, 5 bases at V and 2 bases at J, with 8 bases in the middle. CDR1 is SGHTA and CDR2 is FQGNSA in the germline V gene. The CDR3 DNA is TGTGCCAGCAGCCGCAGGGACACAGATACGCAGTATTTT. Protein sequence: CASSRRDTDTQYF.

The rearrangement uses TRBV5-1 and TRBJ1-2, with TRBD1 matching 9 bases. The CDR3 has 15 amino acids. V gave up 1 base and J gave up 5 bases; unmatched junction bases: 6. Germline V gene sequence: CDR1 SGHRS, CDR2 YFSETQ. CDR3 sequence reads: CASSLRQGGLYGYTF. Written as DNA, the CDR3 is TGCGCCAGCAGCTTGAGACAGGGGGGACTATATGGCTACACCTTC.